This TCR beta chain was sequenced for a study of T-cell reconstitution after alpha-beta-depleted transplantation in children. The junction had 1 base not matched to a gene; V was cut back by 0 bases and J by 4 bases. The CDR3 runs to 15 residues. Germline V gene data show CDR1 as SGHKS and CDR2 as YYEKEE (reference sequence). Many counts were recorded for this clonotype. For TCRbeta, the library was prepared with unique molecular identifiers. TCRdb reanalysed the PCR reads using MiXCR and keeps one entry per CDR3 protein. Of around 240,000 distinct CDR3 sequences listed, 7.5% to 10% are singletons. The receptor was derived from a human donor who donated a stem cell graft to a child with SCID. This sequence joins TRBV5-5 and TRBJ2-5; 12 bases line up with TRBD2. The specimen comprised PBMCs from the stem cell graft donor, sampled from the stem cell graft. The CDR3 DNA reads TGTGCCAGCAGCTTGGGACTAGCGGGGGTAGAGACCCAGTACTTC. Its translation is CASSLGLAGVETQYF.